Presented here are 13 T cell receptor beta chains from one specimen sequenced in a study of cytomegalovirus exposure and HLA in healthy donors. Repertoires were generated with immunoSEQ multiplex PCR, while TCRdb's copy carries only in-frame clones and drops some. This table holds 150,000 to 200,000 clones, around nine tenths found once. The sequencing sample was made of PBMCs. The origin of the receptors is a young man in good health and CMV-seropositive.

The rearrangement uses TRBV5-1 and TRBJ1-2; D unresolved. Germline-derived CDR1 and CDR2 are SGHRS and YFSETQ. This CDR3 comprises 11 residues. Trimming shortened V by 5 bases and J by 2 bases, and 4 bases separated the two germline ends. The CDR3 here is CASRSNYGYTF. The CDR3 DNA is TGCGCCAGCAGATCGAACTATGGCTACACCTTC.

V is TRBV7-9 and J is TRBJ1-4, with D possibly being TRBD1 (5 bases). Trimming shortened V by 3 bases and J by 0 bases, and 8 bases separated the two germline ends. Germline V CDR1 and CDR2: SEHNR, FQNEAQ (reference sequence). This CDR3 spans 15 amino acids. The CDR3 nucleotides read TGTGCCAGCAGCTTGCAGGGAACAACTAATGAAAAACTGTTTTTT. Translation: CASSLQGTTNEKLFF.

This sequence joins TRBV9 and TRBJ1-1, with 8 bases identical to TRBD1. J lost 2 bases, V lost 7 bases, and 4 bases had no gene match. The CDR3 covers 13 residues. Per the germline V gene, CDR1 is SGDLS and CDR2 is YYNGEE. The CDR3 DNA reads as TGTGCCAGCGGACAGGGTGGCAACACTGAAGCTTTCTTT. This gives the protein CASGQGGNTEAFF.

As concerns this clone: Within the sample, other DNA sequences also encode this same CDR3. The chain joins TRBV9 to TRBJ2-2; D uncertain. The V end was cut by 2 bases, the J end by 8 bases, with 7 bases between. CDR1 and CDR2 from the germline V gene are SGDLS and YYNGEE. There are 12 residues in the CDR3. The CDR3 DNA reads as TGTGCCAGCAGCGTTCGCAGTGGGGAGCTGTTTTTT. This sequence encodes CASSVRSGELFF.

The chain links TRBV27 to TRBJ2-7; 12 bases map to TRBD2. V was pared by 4 bases and J by 2 bases, with 6 bases of the junction left unmatched. CDR3 length: 16 residues. CDR1 MNHEY and CDR2 SMNVEV come from the germline V gene (reference sequence). The CDR3 DNA sequence: TGTGCCAGCAGTTCCACTGGACTAGCGGGACCCTACGAGCAGTACTTC. Protein: CASSSTGLAGPYEQYF.

The chain carries TRBV7-9 and TRBJ1-2; perhaps TRBD1 as D (6 bases). Per the germline V gene, CDR1 is SEHNR and CDR2 is FQNEAQ (reference sequence). V shed 5 bases and J shed 7 bases, with 17 bases lying between them. The CDR3 has 14 residues. Written as DNA, the CDR3 is TGTGCCAGCAGCCGCGACGGGACACAGGGTGGCTACACCTTC. Its translation: CASSRDGTQGGYTF.

CDR3 DNA sequence: TGTGCCAGCAGCCGAAACAGGTTCCAGTTCTTC. Amino acid sequence: CASSRNRFQFF. The chain employs TRBV21-1 and TRBJ2-1; TRBD1 is taken as the D call from the table, unchecked against the DNA. TRBV21-1 is noted as a pseudogene. This CDR3 region has 11 residues.

The chain is built from TRBV4-3 and TRBJ2-2, with a weak D call TRBD2 (5 bases). This CDR3 comprises 14 residues. Trimming pared 5 bases from V and 5 bases from J, leaving 12 bases between. Germline assignment: CDR1 LGHNA and CDR2 YSLEER. Here the CDR3 DNA reads TGCGCCAGCAGCTCCAAACTAGAAACCGGGGAGCTGTTTTTT. It is translated as CASSSKLETGELFF.

The chain couples TRBV5-1 to TRBJ2-7; 8 nucleotides match TRBD1. The CDR3 has 15 amino acids. V trimming: 4 bases; J trimming: 2 bases; junction bases outside the gene matches: 8. CDR1 SGHRS and CDR2 YFSETQ come from the germline V gene. CDR3 protein: CASSLTGGNTYEQYF. The CDR3 DNA reads as TGCGCCAGCAGCCTTACAGGGGGTAACACCTACGAGCAGTACTTC.

A note on this clone: At one end the junction does not follow the germline gene, possibly because of a read error. This chain joins TRBV7-7 and TRBJ2-1, with 11 bases lining up with TRBD2. The CDR3 loop spans 16 amino acids. Germline loops: CDR1 SSHAT, CDR2 FNYEAQ (reference sequence). CDR3 sequence: CASSLDRLAGINEQFF. The CDR3 coding sequence is TGTGCTAGCAGCTTAGATCGACTAGCGGGAATAAATGAGCAGTTCTTC. Filled out from reference TRBV7-7 and TRBJ2-1, the complete variable domain reads GAGVSQSPRYKVTKRGQDVTLRCDPISSHATLYWYQQALGQGPEFLTYFNYEAQPDKSGLPSDRFSAERPEGSISTLTIQRTEQRDSAMYRCASSLDRLAGINEQFFGPGTRLTVL.

The chain couples TRBV5-5 to TRBJ1-5; possible D gene TRBD1, 5 bases. The length of the CDR3 is 14 residues. The V end lost 4 bases, the J end lost 4 bases, and 12 bases lay between the germline ends. CDR1 is SGHKS and CDR2 is YYEKEE in the germline V gene (reference sequence). The CDR3 DNA follows: TGTGCCAGCAGCCAAGACAGTTTAAATCAGCCCCAGCATTTT. Its translation: CASSQDSLNQPQHF. The full variable domain, in which reference TRBV5-5 and TRBJ1-5 provide the parts outside the CDR3, is DAGVTQSPTHLIKTRGQQVTLRCSPISGHKSVSWYQQVLGQGPQFIFQYYEKEERGRGNFPDRFSARQFPNYSSELNVNALLLGDSALYLCASSQDSLNQPQHFGDGTRLSIL.

The chain has TRBV2 and TRBJ2-2, with 7 bases fitting TRBD1. Losses at the gene ends were 6 bases for V and 5 bases for J; bases not matched to a gene: 9. The CDR3 covers 15 residues. CDR1 is SNHLY, CDR2 FYNNEI, per germline. CDR3 nucleotides: TGTGCCAGCAGCGACGACAGGGCGGATACCGGGGAGCTGTTTTTT. This gives the protein CASSDDRADTGELFF.

This clone was seen just once. J is TRBJ2-7 and V is TRBV4-3; 11 nucleotides line up with TRBD2. The CDR3 runs to 15 residues. Germline V gene lookup returns CDR1 LGHNA and CDR2 YSLEER. After removal of 3 bases from V and 2 bases from J, the junction contained 3 bases not matched to a gene. Written as DNA, the CDR3 is TGCGCCAGCAGCCAGGGACTAGCGGAAGCCTACGAGCAGTACTTC. Translating gives CASSQGLAEAYEQYF.